Here is one T cell receptor (beta chain) with its context. The antigen is unknown. The authors drew 7.5 to 10 milliliters of peripheral blood from each donor. Next came a second PCR, run for about 6 to 12 cycles, which used a sample-barcoded 5' primer along with a J-beta primer mix. Via MiXCR, TCRdb re-called the 5' RACE reads, giving one row per CDR3 protein. Of approximately 670,000 distinct CDR3 sequences in the sample, 40% to 50% are singletons; the top ten hold around 30%. This entry comes from a study of blood T cells in healthy people across ages. General study results and limits: Diversity of TCR beta per million T cells declined in a roughly linear way with age. Researchers said unsorted PBMCs prevented a conclusive naive versus antigen-experienced comparison. Shifts in expanded clonotypes may have been confounded by donor CMV status, which was unknown.

Trimming stripped 3 bases from V and 10 bases from J, with 10 bases between. This CDR3 has 11 amino acids. The germline gives CDR1 SQVTM, CDR2 ANQGSEA. Sequenced input: blood. The source is an older man in good health. The chain recombines TRBV29-1 with TRBJ2-1, with D unclear. In DNA form, the CDR3 reads TGCAGCGTTGATTCCGCCCGGGAGCAGTTCTTC. As protein: CSVDSAREQFF.